What follows describes a single T cell receptor beta chain. The antigen it recognizes is unknown. Per-base quality was not reported, and no clone a single base away is much larger than it. This sample stems from a study of OX40 agonist ivuxolimab in advanced cancers. Background for the entire study: Ivuxolimab was a fully human IgG2 agonistic monoclonal antibody targeting the costimulatory receptor OX40 (CD134). The paper reports the monotherapy dose-escalation portion (N ≈ 50 patients) of the phase I ivuxolimab trial. Partial responses occurred in three dose-escalation patients, of whom one had hepatocellular carcinoma and two had cutaneous melanoma. Intravenous ivuxolimab was administered to patients every 2 weeks at six dose levels: 0.01, 0.1, 0.3, 1.5, 3 and 10 mg/kg. Peripheral TCRbeta sequencing aimed to test whether ivuxolimab altered TCR sequence diversity and caused clonal T-cell expansion. Among the roughly 50 dose-escalation patients, approximately 20 had hepatocellular carcinoma, 15 or so melanoma, 9 renal cell carcinoma and 9 head and neck cancer. In the dose-escalation cohort, 75% to 90% of patients were male, and the mean age was around 65 years with a range of about 23 to 79. Prior anti-PD-1, anti-PD-L1 or anti-CTLA-4 therapy was permitted, and checkpoint inhibitors had been received by under 50% of dose-escalation patients. The paper's findings and limits, for the study overall: In the 0.1-3.0 mg/kg groups, partial responders were among the patients with the lowest normalized peripheral clonal expansion, particularly in CD8+ T cells. At doses of 0.1 to 3.0 mg/kg, clonal expansion of both CD4+ and CD8+ blood T cells was observed from baseline to week 6. After ivuxolimab, CD8+ T cells had more expanded clones than CD4+ T cells on average. Low levels of normalized T-cell clonal expansion were also seen in some patients who did not respond. Which antigens the clonally expanded peripheral T cells were specific for was not determined.

Patients with a history of autoimmune disease or receiving systemic immunosuppression were excluded from the trial. In every dose cohort, peripheral blood was drawn for TCR sequencing at baseline, cycle 4 day 1, and cycle 7 day 1. Samples were obtained from an open-label, multicenter, first-in-human phase I dose-escalation trial of ivuxolimab. Adults with locally advanced or metastatic melanoma, renal cell, hepatocellular, or head and neck squamous cell carcinoma were enrolled in the trial. Before TCR sequencing, CD4+ T cells and CD8+ T cells were sorted from peripheral blood as separate populations. Genomic DNA was extracted from sorted cells for sequencing of the TCRbeta CDR3 region. The immunoSEQ Assay was used to sequence the TCRbeta CDR3 regions. The table was pulled from immuneACCESS by TCRdb, which kept in-frame rearrangements only. Such tables lose some clones; where checked, under half of the loss comes from unresolved V genes, and the rest has no known cause. In this sample the table shows 65,000 to 95,000 clones, 89% of which occur a single time. The ten largest clones capture roughly 10% of the sample.

The sequencing used CD4+ or CD8+ T cells sorted from blood, collected in a trial of the OX40 agonist ivuxolimab. The TCR was taken from an adult with an advanced solid tumor such as melanoma, head and neck, liver or kidney cancer.

The nucleotide sequence is TGTGCCAGCAGCCCCAGAAGGAGGACCGGGACAGGGAGGTACGAGCAGTACTTC. Its translation is CASSPRRRTGTGRYEQYF. Recombination connected TRBV14 to TRBJ2-7, with 9 central nucleotides matching TRBD1. Spanning cysteine to phenylalanine, the CDR3 consists of 18 amino acids. Only the CDR3 DNA stays, 54 bases, in frame from base 1. V loses 4 bases at its end and J loses 4 bases; junction bases beyond the gene matches: 17. As encoded in the germline V gene, CDR1 is SGHDN while CDR2 is FVKESK.